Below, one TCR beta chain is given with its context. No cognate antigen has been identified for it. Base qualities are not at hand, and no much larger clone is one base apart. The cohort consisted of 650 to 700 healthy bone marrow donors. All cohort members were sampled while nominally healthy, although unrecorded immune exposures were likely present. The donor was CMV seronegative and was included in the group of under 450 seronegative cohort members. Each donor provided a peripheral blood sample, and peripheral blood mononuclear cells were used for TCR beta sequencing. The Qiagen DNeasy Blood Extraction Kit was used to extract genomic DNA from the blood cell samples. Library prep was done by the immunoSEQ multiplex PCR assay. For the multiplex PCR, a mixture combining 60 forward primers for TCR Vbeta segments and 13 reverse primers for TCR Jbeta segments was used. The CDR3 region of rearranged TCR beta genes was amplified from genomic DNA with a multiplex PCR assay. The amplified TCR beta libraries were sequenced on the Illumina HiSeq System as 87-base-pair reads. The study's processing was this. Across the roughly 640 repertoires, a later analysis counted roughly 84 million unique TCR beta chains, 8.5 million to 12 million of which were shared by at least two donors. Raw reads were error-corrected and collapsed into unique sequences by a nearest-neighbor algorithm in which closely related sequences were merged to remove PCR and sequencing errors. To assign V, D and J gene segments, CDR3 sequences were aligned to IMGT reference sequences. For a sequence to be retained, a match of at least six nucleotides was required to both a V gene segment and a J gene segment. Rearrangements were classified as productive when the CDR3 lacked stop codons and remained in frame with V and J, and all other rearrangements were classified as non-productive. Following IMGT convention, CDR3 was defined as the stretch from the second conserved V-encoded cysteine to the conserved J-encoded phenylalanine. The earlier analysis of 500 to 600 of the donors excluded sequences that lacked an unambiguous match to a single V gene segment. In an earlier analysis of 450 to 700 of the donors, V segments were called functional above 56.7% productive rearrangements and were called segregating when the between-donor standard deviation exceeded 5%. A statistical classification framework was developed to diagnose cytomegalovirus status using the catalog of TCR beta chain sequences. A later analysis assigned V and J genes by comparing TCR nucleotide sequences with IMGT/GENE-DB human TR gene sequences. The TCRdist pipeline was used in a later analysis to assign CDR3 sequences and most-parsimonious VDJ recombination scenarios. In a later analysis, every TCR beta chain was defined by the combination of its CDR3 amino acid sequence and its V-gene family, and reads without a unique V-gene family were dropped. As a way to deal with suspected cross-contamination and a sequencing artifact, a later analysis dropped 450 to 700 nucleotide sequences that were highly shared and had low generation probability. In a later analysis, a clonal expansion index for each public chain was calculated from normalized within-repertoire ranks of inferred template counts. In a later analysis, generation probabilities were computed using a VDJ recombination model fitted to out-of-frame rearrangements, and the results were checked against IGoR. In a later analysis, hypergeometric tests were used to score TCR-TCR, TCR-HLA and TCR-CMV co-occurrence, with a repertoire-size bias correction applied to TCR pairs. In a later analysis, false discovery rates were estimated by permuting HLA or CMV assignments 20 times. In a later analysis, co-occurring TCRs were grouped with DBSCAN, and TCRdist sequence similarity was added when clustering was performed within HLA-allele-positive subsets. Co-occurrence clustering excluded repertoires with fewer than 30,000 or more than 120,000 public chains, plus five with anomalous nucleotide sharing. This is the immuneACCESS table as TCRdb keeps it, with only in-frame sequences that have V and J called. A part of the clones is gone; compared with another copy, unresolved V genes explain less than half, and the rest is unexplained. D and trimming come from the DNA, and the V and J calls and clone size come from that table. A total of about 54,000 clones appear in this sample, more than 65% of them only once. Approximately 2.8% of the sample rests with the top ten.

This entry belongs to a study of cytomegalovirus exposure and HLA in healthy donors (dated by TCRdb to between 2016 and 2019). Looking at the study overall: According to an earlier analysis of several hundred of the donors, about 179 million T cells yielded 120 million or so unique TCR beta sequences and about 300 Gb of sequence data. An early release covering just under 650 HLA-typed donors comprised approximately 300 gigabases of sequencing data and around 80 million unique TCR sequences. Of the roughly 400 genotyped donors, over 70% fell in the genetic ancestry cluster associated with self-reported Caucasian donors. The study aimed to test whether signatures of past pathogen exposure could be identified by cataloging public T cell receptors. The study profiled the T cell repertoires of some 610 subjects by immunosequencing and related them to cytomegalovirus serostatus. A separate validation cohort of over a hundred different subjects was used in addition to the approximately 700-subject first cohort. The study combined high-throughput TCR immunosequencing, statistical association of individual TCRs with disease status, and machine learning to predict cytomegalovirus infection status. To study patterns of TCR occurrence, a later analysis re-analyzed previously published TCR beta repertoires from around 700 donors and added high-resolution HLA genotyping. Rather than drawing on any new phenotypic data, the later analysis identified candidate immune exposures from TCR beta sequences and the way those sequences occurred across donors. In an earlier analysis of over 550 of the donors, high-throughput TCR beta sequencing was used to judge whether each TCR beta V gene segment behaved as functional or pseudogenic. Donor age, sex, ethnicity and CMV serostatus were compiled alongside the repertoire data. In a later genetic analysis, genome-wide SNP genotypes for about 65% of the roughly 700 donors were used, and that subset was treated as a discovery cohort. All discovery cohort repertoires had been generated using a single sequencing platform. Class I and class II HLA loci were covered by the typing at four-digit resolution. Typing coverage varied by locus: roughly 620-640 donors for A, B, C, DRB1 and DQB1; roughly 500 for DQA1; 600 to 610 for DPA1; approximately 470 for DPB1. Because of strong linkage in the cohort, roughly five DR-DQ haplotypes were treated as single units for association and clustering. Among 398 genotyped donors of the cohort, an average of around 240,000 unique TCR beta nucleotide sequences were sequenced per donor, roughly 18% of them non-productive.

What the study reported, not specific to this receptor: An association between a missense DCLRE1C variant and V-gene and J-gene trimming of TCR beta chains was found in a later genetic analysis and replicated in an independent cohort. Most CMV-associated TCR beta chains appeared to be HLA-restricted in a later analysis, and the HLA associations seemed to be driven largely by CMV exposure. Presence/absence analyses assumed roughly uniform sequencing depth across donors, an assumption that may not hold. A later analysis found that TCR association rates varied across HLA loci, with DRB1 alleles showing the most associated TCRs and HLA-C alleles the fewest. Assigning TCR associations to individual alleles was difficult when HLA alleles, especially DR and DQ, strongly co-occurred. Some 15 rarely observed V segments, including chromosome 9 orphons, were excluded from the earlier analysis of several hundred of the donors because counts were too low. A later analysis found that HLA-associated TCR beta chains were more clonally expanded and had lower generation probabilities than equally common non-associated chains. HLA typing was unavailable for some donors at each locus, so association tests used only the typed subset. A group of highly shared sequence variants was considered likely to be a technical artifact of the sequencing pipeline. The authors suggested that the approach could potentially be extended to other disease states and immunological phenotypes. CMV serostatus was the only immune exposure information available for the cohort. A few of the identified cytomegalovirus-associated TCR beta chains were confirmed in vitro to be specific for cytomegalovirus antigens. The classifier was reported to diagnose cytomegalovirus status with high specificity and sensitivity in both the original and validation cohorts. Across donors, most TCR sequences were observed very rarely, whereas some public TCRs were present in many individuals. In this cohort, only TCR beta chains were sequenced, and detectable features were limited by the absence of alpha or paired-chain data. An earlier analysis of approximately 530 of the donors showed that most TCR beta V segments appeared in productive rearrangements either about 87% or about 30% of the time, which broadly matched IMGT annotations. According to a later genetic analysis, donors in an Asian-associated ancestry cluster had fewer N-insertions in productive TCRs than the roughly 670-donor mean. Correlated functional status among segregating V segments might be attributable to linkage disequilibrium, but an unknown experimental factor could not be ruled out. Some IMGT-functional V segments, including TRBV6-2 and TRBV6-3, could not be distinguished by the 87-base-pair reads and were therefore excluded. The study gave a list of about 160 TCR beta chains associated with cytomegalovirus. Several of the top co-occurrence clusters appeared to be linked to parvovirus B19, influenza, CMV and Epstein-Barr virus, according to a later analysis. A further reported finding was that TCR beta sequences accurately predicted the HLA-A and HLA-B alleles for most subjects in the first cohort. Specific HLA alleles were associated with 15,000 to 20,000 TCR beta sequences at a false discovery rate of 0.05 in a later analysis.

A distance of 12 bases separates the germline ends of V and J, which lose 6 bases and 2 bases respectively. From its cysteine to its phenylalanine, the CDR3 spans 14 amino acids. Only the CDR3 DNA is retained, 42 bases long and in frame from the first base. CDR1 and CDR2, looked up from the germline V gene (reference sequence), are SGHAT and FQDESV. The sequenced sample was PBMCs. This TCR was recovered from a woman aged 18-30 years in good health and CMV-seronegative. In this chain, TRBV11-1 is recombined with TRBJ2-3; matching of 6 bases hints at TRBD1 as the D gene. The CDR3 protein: CASRGASFTDTQYF. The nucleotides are TGTGCCAGCAGGGGGGCTAGCTTCACAGATACGCAGTATTTT.